The sample holds one count of the clone carrying this T cell receptor (beta chain). These data originate in a study of blood T cell repertoires in COVID-19. The CDR3 totals 16 residues. The germline V gene has CDR1 LNHNV and CDR2 YYDKDF (reference sequence). Losses at the gene ends were 3 bases for V and 2 bases for J; bases not matched to a gene: 6. Assay: immunoSEQ multiplex PCR; the TCRdb copy retains only in-frame clones and omits some. The sample records 250,000 or so clones, 86% being singletons. The receptor was isolated from a woman in her 50s who had recovered from COVID-19. The sequencing input was PBMCs or T cells enriched from blood (not recorded which). V and J are TRBV15 and TRBJ2-3, with 9 nucleotides matching TRBD1. Here the CDR3 reads CATSSRDRATTDTQYF. CDR3 sequence (DNA): TGTGCCACCAGCAGCCGGGACAGGGCCACCACAGATACGCAGTATTTT.